This T cell receptor beta chain was sequenced for a study of blood T cell repertoires in COVID-19. About the research overall: The cDNA or gDNA used as material had been derived from T cells, B-cell-depleted T cells, or PBMCs.

Libraries were prepared by immunoSEQ multiplex PCR; TCRdb keeps only in-frame clonotypes and omits some of them. Found here are over 400,000 clones, roughly 90% of them singletons; the top ten hold 1.4% to 1.5%. The CDR3 is 16 residues long. The receptor was derived from a woman under 40 with active or convalescent COVID-19. The chain combines TRBV21-1 with TRBJ2-7; the D segment call TRBD1 is taken from the table without a DNA check. TRBV21-1 is listed as a pseudogene. Sequenced sample: peripheral blood. CDR3 protein: CASSKVLTGGTSEQYF. CDR3 coding DNA: TGTGCCAGCAGCAAGGTTTTAACAGGGGGAACGTCCGAGCAGTACTTC.